Shown below are 9 T cell receptor beta chains from a single sample sequenced in a study of T cell responses to AZD1222 COVID-19 vaccine. The data were produced by immunoSEQ multiplex PCR, yet TCRdb's version contains in-frame clones alone and is incomplete. There are 150,000 to 200,000 clones in the sample; over 80% occur only once, and 8% to 13% lies in the top ten. The source was peripheral blood, collected on day 0 of AZD1222 vaccination. These receptors came from an adult in good health.

This clone has a handful of counts. This rearrangement joins TRBV13 to TRBJ2-5, with a weak D call TRBD2 (5 bases). Per the germline V gene, CDR1 is PRHDT and CDR2 is FYEKMQ (reference sequence). Trimming pared 3 bases from V and 4 bases from J, leaving 18 bases between. The CDR3 totals 16 residues. CDR3 loop: CASSLQGRGLGETQYF. CDR3 bases: TGTGCCAGCAGCTTGCAAGGGAGAGGGTTAGGAGAGACCCAGTACTTC.

The V gene is TRBV7-3, the J gene TRBJ2-2; the match to TRBD2 covers 11 bases. This CDR3 comprises 16 residues. CDR1 and CDR2 (germline): SGHTA, FQGTGA. The V and J ends lost 5 bases and 7 bases, in that order; junction bases with no gene match: 9. CDR3 nucleotides: TGTGCCAGCAGCCCTAGCGGGGGGCCCCGAGGCGGGGAGCTGTTTTTT. This sequence encodes CASSPSGGPRGGELFF.

The J gene is TRBJ2-5, the V gene TRBV5-6, with D possibly being TRBD2 (7 bases). V was trimmed by 3 bases and J by 5 bases, leaving 14 bases between them. The germline CDR1 and CDR2 sequences are SGHDT and YYEEEE. This CDR3 has 14 residues. The CDR3 region has the DNA TGTGCCAGCAGCTGGGGGGGCCTACTGGAGACCCAGTACTTC. This codes for CASSWGGLLETQYF.

This clone was seen once. J is TRBJ1-4 and V is TRBV5-1, with a possible D match to TRBD1 (5 bases). V was clipped by 0 bases and J by 4 bases, with 7 bases between them. The germline CDR1 and CDR2 sequences are SGHRS and YFSETQ. CDR3 length: 14 amino acids. The CDR3 region has the DNA TGCGCCAGCAGCTTGGGACAGAATAATGAAAAACTGTTTTTT. Amino acid sequence: CASSLGQNNEKLFF.

This rearrangement joins TRBV6-4 to TRBJ2-3; possible D gene TRBD2, 6 bases. Trimming took off 3 bases at V and 6 bases at J, with 28 bases between the two ends. This CDR3 is built from 19 residues. The germline V gene has CDR1 MRHNA and CDR2 SNTAGT. Here the CDR3 reads CASSDSNPPQAGSLDTQYF. The CDR3 DNA is TGTGCCAGCAGTGATTCCAACCCCCCACAAGCGGGTTCTTTGGATACGCAGTATTTT.

The chain is built from TRBV7-2 and TRBJ2-7, with D perhaps TRBD2 (6 bases). Germline V CDR1 and CDR2: SGHTA, FQGNSA. The CDR3 consists of 15 residues. The V end lost 5 bases, the J end lost 1 base, and 15 bases lay between the germline ends. DNA of the CDR3: TGTGCCAGCAGCGGCCCCCTAGCGAGATCCTACGAGCAGTACTTC. As protein: CASSGPLARSYEQYF.

The chain uses TRBV11-2 and TRBJ2-2, with 10 bases identical to TRBD1. From germline, CDR1 is SGHAT and CDR2 FQNNGV. The CDR3 is made up of 16 amino acids. The V gene end was trimmed by 6 bases and the J gene end by 1 base; junction bases not matched to a gene: 5. CDR3 amino acids: CASSFDRGLNTGELFF. As DNA, the CDR3 is TGTGCCAGCAGTTTCGACAGGGGGCTGAACACCGGGGAGCTGTTTTTT.

This clone was picked up one time. In DNA, the CDR3 is TGTGCCAGCAGCTTGGTGGGATCTTGGAGCACAGATACGCAGTATTTT. This gives the protein CASSLVGSWSTDTQYF. The rearrangement joins TRBV5-6 to TRBJ2-3, with D hard to call. V was cut by 0 bases and J by 0 bases, with 11 bases left in between. Germline V gives CDR1 SGHDT, CDR2 YYEEEE. The length of the CDR3 is 16 residues.

The V call is TRBV7-3, the J call TRBJ1-5, with D perhaps TRBD1 (6 bases). The CDR3 totals 15 residues. Germline V gene data show CDR1 as SGHTA and CDR2 as FQGTGA. Trimming took off 2 bases at V and 6 bases at J, with 14 bases between the two ends. CDR3 nucleotide sequence: TGTGCCAGCAGCTTATCCAGCAGGGGATCTCAGCCCCAGCATTTT. Protein sequence: CASSLSSRGSQPQHF. Using reference TRBV7-3 and TRBJ1-5 for the parts outside the CDR3, the full variable domain is GAGVSQTPSNKVTEKGKYVELRCDPISGHTALYWYRQSLGQGPEFLIYFQGTGAADDSGLPNDRFFAVRPEGSVSTLKIQRTERGDSAVYLCASSLSSRGSQPQHFGDGTRLSIL.